This entry describes one T cell receptor (beta chain). The CDR3 covers 11 residues. Per the germline V gene, CDR1 is GTSNPN and CDR2 is SVGIG (reference sequence). Trimming removed 5 bases at V and 1 base at J, with 2 bases between. The unsorted samples took approximately 98 million PBMCs to get genomic DNA. The data are from a study of shared clonotypes between healthy human individuals. Study at large: Two female and three male donors aged 18 to 49 were enrolled.

The deep-level immunoSEQ assay was used. Measured with immunoSEQ multiplex PCR; TCRdb has only the in-frame clones, and not every one. Of about 470,000 clones listed, roughly 77% are singletons. This receptor was taken from a woman in her thirties or forties in good health. Some clones in this sample may be carry-over from other donors' samples. The specimen was PBMCs. The chain joins TRBV30 to TRBJ1-4; no clear D. The CDR3 spells CAWETNEKLFF. The CDR3 DNA reads as TGTGCCTGGGAAACTAATGAAAAACTGTTTTTT.